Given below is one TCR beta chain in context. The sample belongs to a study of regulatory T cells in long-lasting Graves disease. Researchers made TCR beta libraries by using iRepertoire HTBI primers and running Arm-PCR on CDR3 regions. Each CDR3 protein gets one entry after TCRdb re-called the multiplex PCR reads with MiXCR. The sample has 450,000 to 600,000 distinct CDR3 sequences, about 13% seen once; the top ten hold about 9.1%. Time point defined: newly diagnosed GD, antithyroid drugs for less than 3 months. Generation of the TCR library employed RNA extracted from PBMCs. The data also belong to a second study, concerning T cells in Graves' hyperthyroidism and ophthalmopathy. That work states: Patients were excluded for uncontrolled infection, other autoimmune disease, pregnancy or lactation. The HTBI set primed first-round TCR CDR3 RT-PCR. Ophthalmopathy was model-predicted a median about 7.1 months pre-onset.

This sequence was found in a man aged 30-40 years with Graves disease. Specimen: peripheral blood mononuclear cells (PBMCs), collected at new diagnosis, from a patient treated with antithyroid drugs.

CDR3 residues: CSARVPGLAGTDTQYF. The CDR3 DNA sequence: TGCAGTGCTAGAGTCCCGGGACTAGCGGGAACAGATACGCAGTATTTT. The gene calls are TRBV20-1 and TRBJ2-3; 13 positions agree with TRBD2. There are 16 residues in the CDR3. In germline, CDR1 is DFQATT, CDR2 SNEGSKA (reference sequence). Trimming took 1 base from V and 3 from J; bases not matched to a gene: 4.